The 30 T cell receptor beta chains listed next were all sequenced from one sample in a study of T cells in Graves' hyperthyroidism and ophthalmopathy. The source material, RNA transcripts, was used to amplify TCR beta CDR3 regions. HTBI primers were the set used in a first-round RT-PCR of the TCR CDR3. TCRdb used MiXCR to reprocess the multiplex PCR reads, holding one entry per CDR3 protein. The sample shows around 720,000 distinct CDR3 sequences, roughly a third of them seen only once. The sequencing sample was made of blood. These receptors were collected from a woman in her thirties or forties with Graves' hyperthyroidism.

This clonotype was picked up many times. The genes are TRBV7-9 and TRBJ1-6; D ambiguous. The germline V gene encodes CDR1 SEHNR and CDR2 FQNEAQ (reference sequence). The CDR3 contains 17 residues. V shed 1 base and J shed 7 bases, with 17 bases lying between them. The DNA for the CDR3 is TGTGCCAGCAGCTTAGGTCCAGAGGATTGGAGGAATTCACCCCTCCACTTT. Amino acids: CASSLGPEDWRNSPLHF.

This clonotype was found many times. The CDR3 here is CASRLNEKLFF. For the CDR3, the DNA is TGTGCCAGCAGACTAAATGAAAAACTGTTTTTT. V is TRBV6-1 and J is TRBJ1-4; D is ambiguous. CDR3 size: 11 residues. Germline values: CDR1 MNHNS, CDR2 SASEGT. V was trimmed by 6 bases and J by 5 bases, leaving 4 bases between them.

Of note for this clonotype: An end of the junction differs from the germline gene, which may be a read error. V usage is TRBV7-2 and J usage is TRBJ2-2, with 7 bases identical to TRBD2. This CDR3 is built from 16 residues. From germline, CDR1 is SGHTA and CDR2 FQGNSA. In DNA form, the CDR3 reads TGCGCCAGCAGCCAAGCGGGGCAGGCGGGCACCGGGGAGCTGTTTTTT. This encodes CASSQAGQAGTGELFF.

This clonotype was picked up one time. The germline gene is not matched at one end of the junction; a read error may be the cause. The chain recombines TRBV10-3 with TRBJ1-4; D is undetermined. This CDR3 spans 14 amino acids. The germline V gene encodes CDR1 ENHRY and CDR2 SYGVKD. CDR3 in amino acids: CAIRGGLPNEKLLF. The CDR3 DNA reads as TGTGCCATCAGGGGCGGACTACCTAATGAAAAACTGCTTTTT.

V gene TRBV4-1 combines with J gene TRBJ1-2; D is possibly TRBD1 (5 bases). V was shortened by 2 bases and J by 8 bases, with 18 bases between the two germline ends. This CDR3 spans 15 amino acids. Germline V gene sequence: CDR1 MGHRA, CDR2 YSYEKL. The CDR3 DNA reads as TGCGCCAGCAGCCAATACTCAGGGAATCAAGCAGGCTACACCTTC. It translates to CASSQYSGNQAGYTF.

This clonotype was seen a handful of times. The chain carries TRBV20-1 and TRBJ1-1, with D hard to call. Germline CDR1 and CDR2: DFQATT and SNEGSKA (reference sequence). The CDR3 is 13 residues long. V was cut by 3 bases and J by 3 bases, with 11 bases left in between. The DNA for the CDR3 is TGCAGTGCTAGGGGCAACGGGGACACTGAAGCTTTCTTT. Amino acid sequence: CSARGNGDTEAFF.

The chain is built from TRBV5-4 and TRBJ1-1, with 9 bases matching TRBD1. From germline, CDR1 is SGHNT and CDR2 YYREEE (reference sequence). J was trimmed by 0 bases and V by 0 bases; bases with no gene match: 3. The CDR3 contains 16 residues. The CDR3 sequence: CASSLAYRGLNTEAFF. CDR3 in DNA: TGTGCCAGCAGCTTGGCATACAGGGGGCTGAACACTGAAGCTTTCTTT.

V usage is TRBV2 and J usage is TRBJ2-1; 7 bases line up with TRBD2. The CDR3 covers 15 residues. V shed 4 bases, J shed 4 bases, and the junction held 7 bases outside the gene matches. CDR1 is SNHLY and CDR2 is FYNNEI in the germline V gene. CDR3 in amino acids: CASSGGGARYNEQFF. The CDR3 DNA is TGTGCCAGCAGTGGGGGAGGGGCGAGGTACAATGAGCAGTTCTTC.

This sequence joins TRBV7-9 and TRBJ1-1; the D gene is possibly TRBD1 (6 bases). V lost 1 base, J lost 5 bases, and 11 bases lay in between. CDR1 and CDR2 from the germline V gene are SEHNR and FQNEAQ (reference sequence). This CDR3 comprises 14 residues. The CDR3 DNA reads TGTGCCAGCAGCTTAGGTGGGACATGGACTGAAGCTTTCTTT. Amino acids: CASSLGGTWTEAFF.

This clonotype appeared many times. V usage is TRBV12-3 or TRBV12-4 and J usage is TRBJ1-5; D possibly corresponds to TRBD1 (6 bases). V lost 7 bases and J 5 bases, leaving 12 bases between the germline ends. The CDR3 runs to 13 residues. CDR3 amino acids: CASTRQEDQPQHF. The CDR3 DNA sequence: TGTGCCAGCACCCGACAGGAGGATCAGCCCCAGCATTTT.

The rearrangement links TRBV9 to TRBJ2-5, with TRBD2 as a possible D gene (5 bases). Looked up from germline, CDR1 is SGDLS and CDR2 is YYNGEE. V lost 0 bases and J lost 3, with 6 bases in between. The CDR3 length is 13 residues. The CDR3 is CASSVAGKETQYF. CDR3 bases: TGTGCCAGCAGCGTAGCGGGGAAAGAGACCCAGTACTTC.

This clonotype was observed a few times. The chain joins TRBV2 to TRBJ1-5; perhaps TRBD1 as D (5 bases). The germline V and J ends were trimmed by 6 bases and 4 bases, with 16 bases remaining between them. The CDR3 has 15 residues. Germline V gene lookup returns CDR1 SNHLY and CDR2 FYNNEI. CDR3 sequence: CASRTSGTENQPQHF. The CDR3 nucleotides read TGTGCCAGCAGGACCTCTGGGACGGAAAATCAGCCCCAGCATTTT.

There are many counts of this clonotype. The chain combines TRBV7-9 with TRBJ2-7, with TRBD2 identical over 9 bases. There are 16 residues in the CDR3. V was pared by 2 bases and J by 2 bases, with 7 bases of the junction left unmatched. Germline V lookup: CDR1 SEHNR, CDR2 FQNEAQ (reference sequence). The CDR3 region has the DNA TGTGCCAGCAGCTTAAGCGTCGCGGGAGGGCCCTACGAGCAGTACTTC. Its protein product is CASSLSVAGGPYEQYF.

This clonotype was counted at least ten times. The chain is built from TRBV20-1 and TRBJ1-6, with TRBD1 as a possible D gene (5 bases). The length of the CDR3 is 15 residues. Germline V gives CDR1 DFQATT, CDR2 SNEGSKA (reference sequence). The ends were cut back, 3 bases at V and 6 bases at J, with 15 bases in the middle. The CDR3 loop is CSARRDSYVNSPLHF. The CDR3 DNA reads as TGCAGTGCTAGGCGGGACTCTTACGTTAATTCACCCCTCCACTTT.

This chain connects TRBV20-1 to TRBJ2-5; 7 bases match TRBD2. The CDR3 length is 16 residues. V lost 6 bases to trimming and J lost 1 base; unmatched junction nucleotides: 14. The germline gives CDR1 DFQATT, CDR2 SNEGSKA (reference sequence). CDR3 loop: CSAISESPGGQETQYF. CDR3 in DNA: TGCAGTGCCATCAGTGAGTCGCCGGGAGGCCAAGAGACCCAGTACTTC.

This clonotype was detected ten times or more. The V gene is TRBV20-1, the J gene TRBJ2-7; D is undetermined. This CDR3 region has 14 residues. V lost 1 base, J lost 1 base, and 11 bases lay in between. Germline assignment: CDR1 DFQATT and CDR2 SNEGSKA (reference sequence). Written as DNA, the CDR3 is TGCAGTGCTAGAGGGACGGCCGATTCCTACGAGCAGTACTTC. Amino acid sequence: CSARGTADSYEQYF.

This clonotype has just a few counts. The chain links TRBV4-3 to TRBJ2-2; 9 nucleotides agree with TRBD2. Germline trimming cut 4 bases from V and 5 bases from J; bases unmatched to any gene: 11. CDR1 and CDR2 (germline): LGHNA, YSLEER. The CDR3 covers 17 residues. The CDR3 sequence: CASSPGGTSFLTGELFF. CDR3 coding DNA: TGCGCCAGCAGCCCAGGCGGGACTAGCTTTTTAACCGGGGAGCTGTTTTTT.

This clonotype appeared a few times. This chain uses TRBV6-1 with TRBJ2-7; TRBD1 matches at 7 bases. This CDR3 region has 17 residues. V was pared by 5 bases and J by 0 bases, with 13 bases of the junction left unmatched. Germline CDR1 is MNHNS and CDR2 is SASEGT. The CDR3 spells CASSTSKGQPYSYEQYF. The CDR3 nucleotides are TGTGCCAGCAGTACCTCCAAGGGACAGCCTTACTCCTACGAGCAGTACTTC.

In this sample, this clonotype turned up many times. The chain combines TRBV7-2 with TRBJ2-7, with 9 bases that match TRBD2. Germline loops: CDR1 SGHTA, CDR2 FQGNSA. The ends lost 1 base at V and 6 bases at J; junction bases unmatched: 7. The length of the CDR3 is 15 residues. The CDR3 sequence: CASSLGIAGVGEQYF. In DNA, the CDR3 is TGTGCCAGCAGCTTAGGGATAGCGGGAGTAGGCGAGCAGTACTTC.

The rearrangement links TRBV19 to TRBJ1-2, with D uncertain. The CDR3 covers 14 residues. Germline V gene data show CDR1 as LNHDA and CDR2 as SQIVND (reference sequence). Trimming took 3 bases from V and 0 from J, leaving 8 bases between them. CDR3 in amino acids: CASSISVTNYGYTF. CDR3 DNA: TGTGCCAGTAGTATTTCAGTTACTAACTATGGCTACACCTTC.

Remarks on this clonotype: A much larger clone lies a single base off, so this may be a read error. The chain combines TRBV7-2 with TRBJ2-5; 9 positions agree with TRBD1. Germline V gene data show CDR1 as SGHTA and CDR2 as FQGNSA. CDR3 length: 13 residues. CDR3 region: CASSPDRGETPYF. In nucleotides, the CDR3 is TGTGCCAGCAGCCCCGACAGGGGGGAGACCCCGTACTTC.

The V and J genes are TRBV20-1 and TRBJ1-1; 7 nucleotides line up with TRBD1. Trimming took 5 bases from V and 13 from J; bases not matched to a gene: 19. Germline values: CDR1 DFQATT, CDR2 SNEGSKA (reference sequence). The CDR3 sequence is 14 residues long. The chain's CDR3 is CSAERQGFPPLGFF. The CDR3 region has the DNA TGCAGTGCTGAACGACAGGGATTTCCCCCCTTGGGTTTCTTT.

This clonotype showed up many times. The chain carries TRBV10-2 and TRBJ1-6; D is uncertain. The CDR3 totals 12 residues. Trimming stripped 6 bases from V and 10 bases from J, with 10 bases between. Germline-derived CDR1 and CDR2 are WSHSY and SAAADI. The CDR3 loop reads CASRGPESPLHF. The CDR3 bases are TGCGCCAGCAGGGGCCCGGAGTCACCCCTCCACTTT.

This clonotype has a count of ten or more. V and J are TRBV24-1 and TRBJ1-5; D gene ambiguous. The CDR3 spans 14 residues. Germline V gives CDR1 KGHDR, CDR2 SFDVKD. The ends were cut back, 1 base at V and 1 base at J, with 4 bases in the middle. CDR3 amino acids: CATSDFWSNQPQHF. The DNA of the CDR3 is TGTGCCACCAGTGATTTTTGGAGCAATCAGCCCCAGCATTTT.

This clonotype has just a few counts. A much larger clone sits a single nucleotide away, making a read error possible. The gene calls are TRBV29-1 and TRBJ1-1, with D maybe TRBD1 (6 bases). Germline CDR1 SQVTM, CDR2 ANQGSEA. V was clipped by 6 bases and J by 6 bases, with 17 bases between them. The CDR3 is 13 residues long. CDR3 sequence reads: CSVGARKDAEAFF. The CDR3, as DNA: TGCAGCGTGGGGGCGCGGAAGGACGCTGAAGCTTTCTTT.

Regarding this clonotype: Just one base apart from a much larger clone, this may be a read error. The chain couples TRBV5-5 to TRBJ2-5; 7 bases match TRBD1. The CDR3 runs to 13 residues. Germline loops: CDR1 SGHKS, CDR2 YYEKEE (reference sequence). The CDR3 spells CASSWTGQETQHF. DNA of the CDR3: TGTGCCAGCAGCTGGACAGGACAAGAGACCCAGCACTTC.

As concerns this clonotype: A junction end diverges from the germline sequence, so it may reflect a read error. V usage is TRBV2 and J usage is TRBJ2-5, with D maybe TRBD1 (7 bases). CDR1 is SNHLY, CDR2 FYNNEI, per germline. CDR3 length: 12 residues. This chain's CDR3 is CASSISPRGEFF. In DNA, the CDR3 is TGTGCCAGCAGCATCAGTCCCAGGGGGGAGTTCTTC.

This clonotype was counted between two and nine times. The V gene is TRBV13, the J gene TRBJ2-7; 13 positions match TRBD2. The germline CDR1 and CDR2 sequences are PRHDT and FYEKMQ (reference sequence). The junction had 5 bases not matched to a gene; V was cut back by 4 bases and J by 5 bases. This CDR3 region has 15 residues. The CDR3: CASSSGLAGVDEQYF. The CDR3 DNA is TGTGCCAGCAGCTCCGGACTAGCGGGAGTCGACGAGCAGTACTTC. Looking up the rest from reference TRBV13 and TRBJ2-7 gives the full variable domain: AAGVIQSPRHLIKEKRETATLKCYPIPRHDTVYWYQQGPGQDPQFLISFYEKMQSDKGSIPDRFSAQQFSDYHSELNMSSLELGDSALYFCASSSGLAGVDEQYFGPGTRLTVT.

This clonotype turned up a few times. The chain employs TRBV12-3 or TRBV12-4 and TRBJ2-7; D is undetermined. Trimming took 3 bases from V and 1 from J, leaving 7 bases between them. This CDR3 spans 13 amino acids. The CDR3 loop is CASSLMVSYEQYF. The CDR3 DNA reads TGTGCCAGCAGTTTGATGGTATCCTACGAGCAGTACTTC.

This chain links TRBV10-3 with TRBJ2-5, with TRBD1 matching 7 bases. After removal of 10 bases from V and 11 bases from J, the junction contained 16 bases not matched to a gene. The germline gives CDR1 ENHRY, CDR2 SYGVKD. The CDR3 consists of 13 residues. CDR3 protein: CATRDSVEDTQYF. DNA of the CDR3: TGTGCCACCAGGGACAGTGTGGAAGATACGCAGTACTTC.